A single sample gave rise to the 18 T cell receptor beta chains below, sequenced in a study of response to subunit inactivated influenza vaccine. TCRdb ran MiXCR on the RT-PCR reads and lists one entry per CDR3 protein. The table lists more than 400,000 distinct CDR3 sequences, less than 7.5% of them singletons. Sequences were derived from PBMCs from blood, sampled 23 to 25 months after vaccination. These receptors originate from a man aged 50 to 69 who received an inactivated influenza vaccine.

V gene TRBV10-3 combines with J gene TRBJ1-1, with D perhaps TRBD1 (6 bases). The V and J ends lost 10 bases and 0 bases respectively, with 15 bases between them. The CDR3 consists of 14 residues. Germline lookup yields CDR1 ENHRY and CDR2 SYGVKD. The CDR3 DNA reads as TGTGCCACGGCCGGGACAAGCATGAACACTGAAGCTTTCTTT. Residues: CATAGTSMNTEAFF.

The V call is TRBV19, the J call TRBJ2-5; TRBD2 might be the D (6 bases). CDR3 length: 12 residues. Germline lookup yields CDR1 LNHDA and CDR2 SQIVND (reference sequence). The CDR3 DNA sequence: TGTGTGGTGCGGGATATACAAGAGACCCAGTACTTC. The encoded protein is CVVRDIQETQYF.

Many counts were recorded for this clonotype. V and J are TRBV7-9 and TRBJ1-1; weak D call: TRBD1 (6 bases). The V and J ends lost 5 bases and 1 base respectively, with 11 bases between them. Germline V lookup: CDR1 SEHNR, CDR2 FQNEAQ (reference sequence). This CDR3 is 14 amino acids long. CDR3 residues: CASSPGTTNTEAFF. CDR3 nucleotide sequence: TGTGCCAGCAGCCCCGGGACAACGAACACTGAAGCTTTCTTT.

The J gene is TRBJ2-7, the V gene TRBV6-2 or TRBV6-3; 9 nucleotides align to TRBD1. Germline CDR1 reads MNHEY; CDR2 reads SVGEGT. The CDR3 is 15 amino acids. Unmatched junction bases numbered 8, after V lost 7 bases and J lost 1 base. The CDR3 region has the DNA TGTGCCAGCACCGACAGGGGGGAGGATTCCTACGAGCAGTACTTC. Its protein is CASTDRGEDSYEQYF.

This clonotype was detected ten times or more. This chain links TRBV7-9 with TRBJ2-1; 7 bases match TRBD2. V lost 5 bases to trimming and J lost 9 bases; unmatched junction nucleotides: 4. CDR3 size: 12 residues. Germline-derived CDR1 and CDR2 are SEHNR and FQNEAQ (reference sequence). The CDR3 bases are TGTGCCAGCAGCCCTATAGCGGGTGAGCAGTTCTTC. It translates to CASSPIAGEQFF.

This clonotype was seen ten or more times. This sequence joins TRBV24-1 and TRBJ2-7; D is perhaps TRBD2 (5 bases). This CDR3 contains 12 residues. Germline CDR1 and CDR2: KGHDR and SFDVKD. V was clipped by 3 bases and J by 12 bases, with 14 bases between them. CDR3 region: CATSDEGQRRYF. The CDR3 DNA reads TGTGCCACCAGTGATGAGGGCCAGAGGAGGTACTTC.

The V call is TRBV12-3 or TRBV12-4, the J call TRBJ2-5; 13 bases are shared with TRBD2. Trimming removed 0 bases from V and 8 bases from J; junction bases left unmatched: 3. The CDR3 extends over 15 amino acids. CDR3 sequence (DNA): TGTGCCAGCAGTTTAGCGCGGACTAGCGGGGGAACCCAGTACTTC. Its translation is CASSLARTSGGTQYF.

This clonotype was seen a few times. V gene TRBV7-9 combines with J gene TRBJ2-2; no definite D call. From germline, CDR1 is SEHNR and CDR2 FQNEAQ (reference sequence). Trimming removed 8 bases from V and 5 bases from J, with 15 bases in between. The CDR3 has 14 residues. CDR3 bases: TGTGCCAGCCAGGTTGGGGTTGGGACCGGGGAGCTGTTTTTT. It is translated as CASQVGVGTGELFF.

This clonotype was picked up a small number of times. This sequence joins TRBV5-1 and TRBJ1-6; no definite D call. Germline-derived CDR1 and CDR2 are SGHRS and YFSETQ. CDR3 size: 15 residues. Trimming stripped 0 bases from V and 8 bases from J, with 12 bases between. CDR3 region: CASSLAGRVYSPLHF. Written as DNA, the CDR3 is TGCGCCAGCAGCTTGGCCGGGAGGGTGTATTCACCCCTCCACTTT. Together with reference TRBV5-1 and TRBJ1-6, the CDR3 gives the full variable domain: KAGVTQTPRYLIKTRGQQVTLSCSPISGHRSVSWYQQTPGQGLQFLFEYFSETQRNKGNFPGRFSGRQFSNSRSEMNVSTLELGDSALYLCASSLAGRVYSPLHFGNGTRLTVT.

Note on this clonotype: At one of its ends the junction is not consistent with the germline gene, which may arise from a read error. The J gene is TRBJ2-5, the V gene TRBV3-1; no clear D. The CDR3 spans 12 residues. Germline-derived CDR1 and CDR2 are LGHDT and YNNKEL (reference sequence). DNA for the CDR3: TGTGCCAGCAGCCAAGCTTCGCTTCATCCTGACTTC. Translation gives CASSQASLHPDF.

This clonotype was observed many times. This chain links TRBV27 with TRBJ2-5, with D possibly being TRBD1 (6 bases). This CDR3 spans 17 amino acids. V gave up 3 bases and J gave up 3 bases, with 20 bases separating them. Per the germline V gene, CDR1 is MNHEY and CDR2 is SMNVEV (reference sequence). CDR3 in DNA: TGTGCCAGCAGTTTGTATCCGGGTCCTAGGGGGAAAGAGACCCAGTACTTC. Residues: CASSLYPGPRGKETQYF.

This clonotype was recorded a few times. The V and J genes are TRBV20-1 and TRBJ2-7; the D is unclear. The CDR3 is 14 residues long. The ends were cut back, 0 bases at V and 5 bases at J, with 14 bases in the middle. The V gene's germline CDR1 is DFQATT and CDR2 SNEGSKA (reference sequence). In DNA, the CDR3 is TGCAGTGCTAGAGATTTACGAGGTCACGACGAGCAGTACTTC. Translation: CSARDLRGHDEQYF.

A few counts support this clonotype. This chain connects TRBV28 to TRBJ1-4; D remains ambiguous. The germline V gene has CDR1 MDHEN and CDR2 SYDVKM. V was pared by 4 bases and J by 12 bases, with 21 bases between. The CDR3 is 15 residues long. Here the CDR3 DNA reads TGTGCCAGCAGTTCCCTGTCGGGCGGGAGAAGGCAACTGTTTTTT. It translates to CASSSLSGGRRQLFF.

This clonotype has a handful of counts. CDR3 DNA: TGTGCCAGCAGCTTAGCCAGACAGAGCTCCTACAATGAGCAGTTCTTC. Its translation: CASSLARQSSYNEQFF. The chain uses TRBV7-2 and TRBJ2-1; maybe TRBD1 (5 bases). Germline lookup yields CDR1 SGHTA and CDR2 FQGNSA. This CDR3 comprises 16 residues. V shed 0 bases and J shed 0 bases, with 9 bases lying between them. Full variable domain (rest looked up from reference TRBV7-2 and TRBJ2-1): GAGVSQSPSNKVTEKGKDVELRCDPISGHTALYWYRQSLGQGLEFLIYFQGNSAPDKSGLPSDRFSAERTGGSVSTLTIQRTQQEDSAVYLCASSLARQSSYNEQFFGPGTRLTVL.

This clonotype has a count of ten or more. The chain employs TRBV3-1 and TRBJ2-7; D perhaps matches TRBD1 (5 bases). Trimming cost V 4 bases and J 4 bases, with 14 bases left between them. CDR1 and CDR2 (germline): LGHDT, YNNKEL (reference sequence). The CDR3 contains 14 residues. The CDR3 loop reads CASSLGPDRYEQYF. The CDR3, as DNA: TGTGCCAGCAGCCTCGGACCTGACAGATACGAGCAGTACTTC.

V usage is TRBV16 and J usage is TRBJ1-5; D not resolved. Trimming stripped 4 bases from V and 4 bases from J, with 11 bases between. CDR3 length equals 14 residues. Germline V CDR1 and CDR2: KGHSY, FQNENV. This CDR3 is CASSLSSRNQPQHF. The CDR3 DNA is TGTGCCAGCAGCCTTTCGAGTAGGAATCAGCCCCAGCATTTT.

The CDR3: CASSPRAGGYEQYF. The CDR3 bases are TGTGCCAGCAGTCCGAGAGCGGGTGGTTACGAGCAGTACTTC. V is TRBV28 and J is TRBJ2-7, with D possibly matching TRBD2 (6 bases). Trimming cost V 5 bases and J 4 bases, with 15 bases left between them. The CDR3 consists of 14 residues. The germline V gene has CDR1 MDHEN and CDR2 SYDVKM.

CDR3 coding DNA: TGCGCCAGCGGATATAGCGGGGGTTACAATGAGCAGTTCTTC. Protein: CASGYSGGYNEQFF. The chain carries TRBV5-1 and TRBJ2-1; TRBD2 matches 9 bases. Germline V lookup: CDR1 SGHRS, CDR2 YFSETQ. V trimming: 7 bases; J trimming: 4 bases; junction bases outside the gene matches: 6. This CDR3 region has 14 residues.